The rows below give T cell receptor beta chains drawn from one sample of a study of cytomegalovirus exposure and HLA in healthy donors. Some clones are missing from TCRdb's copy, which holds only in-frame ones; the method was immunoSEQ multiplex PCR. The sample lists 90,000 to 100,000 clones; around nine tenths were seen once. Sample: PBMCs. These receptor sequences come from a woman younger than 45 in good health and CMV-seronegative. CDR3s include the opening cysteine and the closing phenylalanine or tryptophan. A D gene is named only where the DNA matches it firmly. The size of a clone is reported for some rows only, either as once, few or many, or as a class for expanded clones.

TRBJ1-2 | . | . | TRBV28 | CASSSGLDYGYTF | TGTGCCAGCAGTTCAGGGTTGGACTATGGCTACACCTTC
TRBJ1-1 | TRBD1 | . | TRBV7-2 | CASRPDRVKEAFF | TGTGCCAGCAGACCAGACAGGGTTAAAGAAGCTTTCTTT
TRBJ2-7 | TRBD1 | . | TRBV5-4 | CASSSDRAYEQYF | TGTGCCAGCAGCAGTGACAGGGCCTACGAGCAGTACTTC
TRBJ1-4 | . | . | TRBV19 | CASSINSGTRGEKLFF | TGTGCCAGTAGTATAAACTCCGGGACTAGGGGTGAAAAACTGTTTTTT
TRBJ2-5 | . | . | TRBV5-4 | CASSNPQGQETQYF | TGTGCCAGCAGTAATCCCCAGGGGCAAGAGACCCAGTACTTC
TRBJ2-5 | . | once | TRBV13 | CASSFRRVYQETQYF | TGTGCCAGCAGCTTCCGGAGGGTCTACCAAGAGACCCAGTACTTC
TRBJ2-6 | . | . | TRBV7-8 | CASSFSRGSSGANVLTF | TGTGCCAGCAGCTTTTCCAGGGGATCCTCTGGGGCCAACGTCCTGACTTTC
TRBJ1-4 | . | . | TRBV28 | CASSLGTPSRSKLFF | TGTGCCAGCAGTTTAGGGACACCGAGTCGAAGTAAATTGTTTTTT
TRBJ1-5 | TRBD1 | . | TRBV6-5 | CASSSNPDRGFQPQHF | TGTGCCAGCAGTTCGAACCCGGACAGGGGGTTTCAGCCCCAGCATTTT
TRBJ2-1 | TRBD2 | . | TRBV5-1 | CASSLAGSSYNEQFF | TGCGCCAGCAGCCTAGCGGGGAGCTCCTACAATGAGCAGTTCTTC
TRBJ2-1 | TRBD2 | . | TRBV5-4 | CASSFGLAGGQGQFF | TGTGCCAGCAGCTTCGGACTAGCGGGGGGACAGGGGCAGTTCTTC
TRBJ2-1 | . | . | TRBV5-1 | CASSPGSPGRFF | TGCGCCAGCAGCCCGGGAAGTCCCGGCCGGTTCTTC
TRBJ2-3 | . | . | TRBV4-3 | CASSQSARGDTQYF | TGCGCCAGCAGCCAAAGCGCTAGGGGGGATACGCAGTATTTT
TRBJ2-3 | . | . | TRBV28 | CASSLFGRRGTDTQYF | TGTGCCAGCAGTTTGTTTGGACGGAGGGGCACAGATACGCAGTATTTT
TRBJ2-1 | TRBD2 | . | TRBV28 | CASRGLAGLWDEQFF | TGTGCCAGCAGGGGACTAGCGGGACTCTGGGATGAGCAGTTCTTC
TRBJ1-1 | TRBD1 | many | TRBV6-5 | CASSYGQGNTEAFF | TGTGCCAGCAGTTACGGACAGGGGAACACTGAAGCTTTCTTT
TRBJ2-7 | TRBD1 | once | TRBV6-1 | CASSPFRGPQGEQYF | TGTGCCAGCAGTCCCTTTAGGGGGCCCCAAGGCGAGCAGTACTTC
TRBJ1-5 | . | . | TRBV6-1 | CASSEGVPGDQPQHF | TGTGCCAGCAGTGAAGGAGTCCCGGGGGATCAGCCCCAGCATTTT
TRBJ2-7 | TRBD1 | . | TRBV18 | CASSRDRAYEQYF | TGTGCCAGCTCCCGGGACAGGGCCTACGAGCAGTACTTC
TRBJ1-2 | . | . | TRBV11-2 | CASSLRGGGPDGYTF | TGTGCCAGCAGCTTACGGGGCGGGGGGCCGGATGGCTACACCTTC
TRBJ2-3 | TRBD2 | few | TRBV4-3 | CASSQVSSGSYDTQYF | TGCGCCAGCAGCCAGGTCTCTAGCGGGAGCTACGATACGCAGTATTTT
TRBJ2-7 | TRBD2 | . | TRBV19 | CASSIQRGGLYF | TGTGCCAGTAGTATACAGCGGGGGGGACTGTACTTC
TRBJ2-7 | . | . | TRBV5-1 | CASSRVDSSYEQYF | TGCGCCAGCAGCAGAGTGGACAGCTCCTACGAGCAGTACTTC
TRBJ2-2 | TRBD2 | . | TRBV19 | CASSIGGGVNTGELFF | TGTGCCAGTAGTATTGGCGGGGGGGTTAACACCGGGGAGCTGTTTTTT
TRBJ2-1 | . | once | TRBV23-1 | CAGPWRDHNEQFF | TGCGCCGGTCCCTGGCGGGATCACAATGAGCAGTTCTTC
TRBJ2-2 | . | . | TRBV29-1 | CSAQAESGELFF | TGCAGCGCCCAGGCCGAGTCCGGGGAGCTGTTTTTT
TRBJ2-2 | . | . | TRBV6-1 | CASTTENTGELFF | TGTGCCTCGACGACTGAGAACACCGGGGAGCTGTTTTTT
TRBJ2-3 | . | once | TRBV18 | CASSPPLLERVLTDTQYF | TGTGCCAGCTCACCGCCGCTGCTGGAGCGGGTGCTCACAGATACGCAGTATTTT
TRBJ1-4 | . | . | TRBV7-9 | CASSLVGGATNEKLFF | TGTGCCAGCAGCTTAGTAGGGGGAGCAACTAATGAAAAACTGTTTTTT
TRBJ1-1 | TRBD1 | . | TRBV4-1 | CASSHPQGANTEAFF | TGCGCCAGCAGCCATCCCCAGGGGGCGAACACTGAAGCTTTCTTT
TRBJ2-7 | TRBD1 | . | TRBV9 | CASKGYGTGEKEQYF | TGTGCCAGCAAGGGGTACGGGACAGGAGAGAAGGAGCAGTACTTC